A single sample gave rise to the 23 T cell receptor beta chains below, sequenced in a study of control samples from healthy donors and cancer patients. Some clones are missing from TCRdb's copy, which holds only in-frame ones; the method was immunoSEQ multiplex PCR. The sample has around 95,000 clones; approximately 84% are singletons. Sequencing used blood. The origin of the receptors is a woman in her forties or fifties in good health.

This chain links TRBV6-2 or TRBV6-3 with TRBJ1-2, with D unclear. CDR1 and CDR2 (germline): MNHEY, SVGEGT. The CDR3 is 14 residues long. V lost 0 bases and J lost 7, with 12 bases in between. CDR3 sequence (DNA): TGTGCCAGCAGTTACTCTTCGGCAGGCCGTGGCTACACCTTC. This sequence encodes CASSYSSAGRGYTF.

J is TRBJ2-3 and V is TRBV18; TRBD2 might be the D (6 bases). V was pared by 4 bases and J by 3 bases, with 11 bases between. Germline V gene sequence: CDR1 KGHSH, CDR2 LQKENI. The CDR3 length is 14 residues. The CDR3 here is CASSQGRRTDTQYF. The CDR3 bases are TGTGCCAGCTCACAGGGGAGGAGGACAGATACGCAGTATTTT.

The chain carries TRBV9 and TRBJ1-2; no clear D gene. The V gene lost 4 bases and the J gene lost 0 bases, with 10 bases spanning the gap. The CDR3 loop spans 14 amino acids. Germline CDR1 reads SGDLS; CDR2 reads YYNGEE. CDR3 sequence: CASSPSRANYGYTF. In DNA form, the CDR3 reads TGTGCCAGCAGCCCCAGTCGGGCTAACTATGGCTACACCTTC.

This clone was found once. The chain uses TRBV6-5 and TRBJ2-5; D not resolved. CDR3 length equals 13 residues. Deletions cut 4 bases from V and 5 bases from J, with 11 bases between. The germline CDR1 and CDR2 sequences are MNHEY and SVGAGI. The CDR3 sequence is CASSFSGEETQYF. The CDR3 DNA reads as TGTGCCAGCAGTTTTAGTGGTGAGGAGACCCAGTACTTC.

This clone showed up just once. This sequence joins TRBV12-1 and TRBJ2-3; the table's D call TRBD2 went unverified against the DNA. TRBV12-1 is tagged as a pseudogene. This CDR3 has 14 amino acids. The CDR3 here is CASSVDSTTDTQYF. CDR3 in DNA: TGTGCCAGCAGCGTCGACTCGACCACAGATACGCAGTATTTT.

The chain employs TRBV20-1 and TRBJ2-3; 10 nucleotides agree with TRBD2. V was pared by 3 bases and J by 6 bases, with 9 bases of the junction left unmatched. The CDR3 has 15 residues. Germline CDR1 is DFQATT and CDR2 is SNEGSKA (reference sequence). CDR3 bases: TGCAGTGCTAGTCCGTCTAGCGGGAGTTTGGATACGCAGTATTTT. Protein product: CSASPSSGSLDTQYF.

This CDR3 reads CASSARALPSNYGYTF. Here the CDR3 DNA reads TGTGCCAGCAGTGCCCGGGCCCTTCCGTCTAACTATGGCTACACCTTC. This chain joins TRBV5-6 and TRBJ1-2; unclear D gene. The CDR3 totals 16 residues. V was cut by 5 bases and J by 0 bases, with 17 bases left in between. Germline-derived CDR1 and CDR2 are SGHDT and YYEEEE.

This clone occurred a few times. The genes are TRBV7-9 and TRBJ1-2; D not certain. Trimming took 3 bases from V and 4 from J, leaving 6 bases between them. Germline V lookup: CDR1 SEHNR, CDR2 FQNEAQ (reference sequence). The length of the CDR3 is 12 residues. The CDR3 DNA reads TGTGCCAGCAGCTTTGAATCCTATGGCTACACCTTC. Translation: CASSFESYGYTF.

The chain links TRBV11-1 to TRBJ2-7, with no clear D. CDR1 is SGHAT and CDR2 is FQDESV in the germline V gene (reference sequence). This CDR3 contains 14 residues. The V end was cut by 5 bases, the J end by 4 bases, with 15 bases between. The CDR3 spells CASSHTAIRYEQYV. DNA for the CDR3: TGTGCCAGCAGCCATACAGCTATTAGATACGAGCAGTACGTC.

The rearrangement joins TRBV10-3 to TRBJ1-1; TRBD1 might be the D (5 bases). This CDR3 region has 14 residues. Germline assignment: CDR1 ENHRY and CDR2 SYGVKD. V shed 3 bases and J shed 6 bases, with 14 bases lying between them. The CDR3 nucleotides read TGTGCCATCAGTGACGCAGGGCGGGAGGCTGAAGCTTTCTTT. Protein product: CAISDAGREAEAFF.

This chain connects TRBV5-6 to TRBJ1-2; TRBD1 might be the D (5 bases). CDR3 length equals 16 residues. Trimming cost V 4 bases and J 0 bases, with 16 bases left between them. CDR1 is SGHDT, CDR2 YYEEEE, per germline. CDR3 sequence reads: CASSPQVDRANYGYTF. The CDR3 nucleotides are TGTGCCAGCAGCCCCCAAGTCGACAGAGCTAACTATGGCTACACCTTC.

The CDR3 here is CASSLSATPFNYGYTF. The CDR3 DNA is TGTGCCAGCAGCTTATCGGCCACCCCCTTTAACTATGGCTACACCTTC. The chain has TRBV7-8 and TRBJ1-2, with D hard to call. Germline-derived CDR1 and CDR2 are SGHVS and FQNEAQ. Trimming removed 2 bases from V and 1 base from J, with 14 bases in between. The CDR3 is 16 amino acids.

The genes are TRBV7-2 and TRBJ1-5; D gene uncertain. V lost 2 bases and J 5 bases, leaving 10 bases between the germline ends. The CDR3 runs 14 residues. Germline V gives CDR1 SGHTA, CDR2 FQGNSA. The chain's CDR3 is CASSLFSAHQPQHF. Written as DNA, the CDR3 is TGTGCCAGCAGCTTATTCAGCGCTCATCAGCCCCAGCATTTT.

This chain joins TRBV5-1 and TRBJ2-2; perhaps TRBD1 as D (6 bases). Germline lookup yields CDR1 SGHRS and CDR2 YFSETQ. With 3 bases removed from V and 4 bases from J, the gap between germline ends came to 13 bases. This CDR3 comprises 15 residues. The CDR3 nucleotides are TGCGCCAGCAGCTCCAAAGACAGGAGCACCGGGGAGCTGTTTTTT. It specifies CASSSKDRSTGELFF.

The gene calls are TRBV2 and TRBJ2-4; 7 nucleotides match TRBD1. Germline assignment: CDR1 SNHLY and CDR2 FYNNEI. The CDR3 is 15 amino acids. The J segment lost 7 bases and the V segment lost 6 bases, leaving 12 bases of the junction unmatched. As DNA, the CDR3 is TGTGCCAGCAGCGCCCAGGGGGTCTCGGGGAACATTCAGTACTTC. As protein: CASSAQGVSGNIQYF.

The chain is built from TRBV19 and TRBJ1-1; D uncertain. V lost 8 bases and J lost 5, with 15 bases in between. The CDR3 is 13 amino acids. CDR1 is LNHDA, CDR2 SQIVND, per germline (reference sequence). The CDR3 sequence: CASHLGPRTEAFF. The CDR3 bases are TGTGCCAGTCATCTGGGCCCGAGGACTGAAGCTTTCTTT.

The rearrangement joins TRBV4-3 to TRBJ2-2, with D perhaps being TRBD1 or TRBD2 (6 bases each). V lost 4 bases, J lost 4 bases, and 16 bases lay in between. The CDR3 totals 16 residues. Germline V gives CDR1 LGHNA, CDR2 YSLEER. CDR3 coding DNA: TGCGCCAGCAGCCTGGGGGGCTTTCCGGTCACCGGGGAGCTGTTTTTT. This encodes CASSLGGFPVTGELFF.

The chain is built from TRBV5-1 and TRBJ2-7; 7 bases match TRBD1. The CDR3 loop spans 13 amino acids. The germline V gene has CDR1 SGHRS and CDR2 YFSETQ. V shed 8 bases, J shed 3 bases, and the junction held 8 bases outside the gene matches. The CDR3 here is CASADRIDYEQYF. The CDR3 DNA sequence: TGCGCCAGTGCGGACAGGATAGACTACGAGCAGTACTTC.

The J gene is TRBJ2-4, the V gene TRBV2, with a weak D call TRBD1 (6 bases). The germline gives CDR1 SNHLY, CDR2 FYNNEI. Trimming shortened V by 5 bases and J by 3 bases, and 14 bases separated the two germline ends. The CDR3 has 15 residues. The CDR3 DNA is TGTGCCAGCAGTAAACAGGGAAGGGGCAAAAACATTCAGTACTTC. Translating it yields CASSKQGRGKNIQYF.

This clone came up once. This chain joins TRBV18 and TRBJ2-3, with unresolved D. The CDR3 consists of 15 residues. Trimming shortened V by 4 bases and J by 5 bases, and 16 bases separated the two germline ends. From germline, CDR1 is KGHSH and CDR2 LQKENI. For the CDR3, the DNA is TGTGCCAGCTCACGCCTGACGGTGGGGTTAGATACGCAGTATTTT. This translates into CASSRLTVGLDTQYF.

This clone turned up a few times. The V and J genes are TRBV5-1 and TRBJ2-7, with no clear D. The CDR3 length is 16 residues. V was trimmed by 4 bases and J by 6 bases, leaving 23 bases between them. Germline assignment: CDR1 SGHRS and CDR2 YFSETQ. The CDR3 protein is CASSAPSAPVLGEQYF. As DNA, the CDR3 is TGCGCCAGCAGCGCTCCCTCGGCACCCGTTTTGGGCGAGCAGTACTTC.

J is TRBJ1-1 and V is TRBV3-1 (or the pseudogene TRBV3-2); D gene ambiguous. Deletions cut 2 bases from V and 3 bases from J, with 7 bases between. CDR1 and CDR2 (germline): LGHDT, YNNKEL (reference sequence). CDR3 length equals 13 residues. The CDR3 spells CASSQLLDTEAFF. CDR3 bases: TGTGCCAGCAGCCAATTACTGGACACTGAAGCTTTCTTT.

The chain employs TRBV4-2 and TRBJ1-5; D call uncertain. The germline V and J ends were trimmed by 4 bases and 0 bases, with 7 bases remaining between them. The CDR3 sequence is 14 residues long. The germline CDR1 and CDR2 sequences are LGHNA and YNFKEQ. The CDR3 region is CASSLVISNQPQHF. The CDR3 DNA reads as TGTGCCAGCAGCCTTGTCATTAGCAATCAGCCCCAGCATTTT.